There are many counts of the clone carrying this T cell receptor (beta chain). TCRdb used MiXCR to reprocess the 5' RACE reads, holding one entry per CDR3 protein. In the table there are a few hundred thousand distinct CDR3 sequences, roughly 5% of which are singletons. The sample is drawn from a study of T cells after yellow fever vaccination. Trimming at V came to 3 bases and at J to 6 bases, leaving 6 bases not matched to a gene. The CDR3 consists of 14 residues. CDR1 is LNHNV, CDR2 YYDKDF, per germline (reference sequence). The sequencing here drew on CD4+ T cells sorted from PBMCs, taken on the day of the yellow fever booster vaccination. The clonotype was recovered from a man aged 18 to 29 who received the YFV17D yellow fever vaccine. This chain joins TRBV15 and TRBJ1-2; 8 bases map to TRBD1. The CDR3 DNA reads as TGTGCCACCAGCAGCCGCAGGGGGCCGAATGGCTACACCTTC. Its protein is CATSSRRGPNGYTF.